The rows below give T cell receptor beta chains drawn from one sample of a study of T cells after yellow fever vaccination. TCRdb ran MiXCR on the 5' RACE reads and lists one entry per CDR3 protein. In the table there are approximately 120,000 distinct CDR3 sequences, 13% to 15% of which are singletons. Sequencing was performed on CD8+ T cells sorted from PBMCs, taken 5 days after the yellow fever booster vaccination. These receptor sequences come from a man aged 18 to 30 who received the YFV17D yellow fever vaccine. Both conserved end residues are part of each CDR3.

v_call cdr3_aa
TRBV19 CASSFGTPDTEALF
TRBV7-9 CASSPTVLFDGYTF
TRBV20-1 CSARDLGTSGGADTQYF
TRBV25-1 CASSETASNTDTQYF
TRBV4-3 CASSRSETGGYEQYF
TRBV11-2 CASSTIARTGLGGSYNEQFF
TRBV9 CASSAQGAGYGYTF
TRBV7-6 CASSLGGGPGDTQYF
TRBV5-4 CASSLVSGENTGELFF
TRBV7-9 CASSLEVGTSSYNEQFF
TRBV7-3 CASRELVINEQFF
TRBV12-3/TRBV12-4 CASSWTGGVWGNQPQHF
TRBV18 CASSPPRGGTLYEQYF
TRBV7-2 CASSFAGSNEQFF
TRBV12-3/TRBV12-4 CASVKKGQGNTEAFF
TRBV6-5 CASSYSPAGRTRGSCFF
TRBV20-1 CSARDGLAATDTQYF
TRBV7-8 CASSLPGQAARGGRDTQYF
TRBV29-1 CSVESQGETYEQYF
TRBV20-1 CSARDRRGWETQYF
TRBV11-1 CASSLARGLGLYEQYF
TRBV4-1 CASSQGWDTQYF